A selection of T cell receptor beta chains follows, all from one sample in a study of OX40 agonist ivuxolimab in advanced cancers. The method was immunoSEQ multiplex PCR; TCRdb's version includes in-frame clones alone and lacks a portion of them. The sample lists about 33,000 clones; roughly 77% were seen once. The input for sequencing was CD4+ or CD8+ T cells sorted from blood, taken in a trial of the OX40 agonist ivuxolimab. Receptor source: an adult with an advanced solid tumor such as melanoma, head and neck, liver or kidney cancer. CDR3s include the opening cysteine and the closing phenylalanine or tryptophan. D genes are given only for firm matches. Size is stated for part of the rows, as once, few or many counts, or as a class when the clone is expanded.

cdr3_aa: CSVTGLHKSYEQYF; cdr3_nt: TGCAGCGTGACGGGACTACACAAATCCTACGAGCAGTACTTC; d_call: TRBD2; cdr3_length: 14; clone_size: .; v_call: TRBV29-1; j_call: TRBJ2-7
cdr3_aa: CASSLVRETQYF; cdr3_nt: TGTGCCAGCAGTTTGGTACGAGAGACCCAGTACTTC; d_call: .; cdr3_length: 12; clone_size: .; v_call: TRBV28; j_call: TRBJ2-5
cdr3_aa: CASSLARQFGYTF; cdr3_nt: TGTGCCAGCAGCTTAGCGCGGCAGTTCGGCTACACCTTC; d_call: .; cdr3_length: 13; clone_size: once; v_call: TRBV7-2; j_call: TRBJ1-2
cdr3_aa: CASSPVPGLAGAYYNEQFF; cdr3_nt: TGTGCCAGTAGTCCAGTCCCGGGACTAGCGGGGGCCTACTACAATGAGCAGTTCTTC; d_call: TRBD2; cdr3_length: 19; clone_size: .; v_call: TRBV19; j_call: TRBJ2-1
cdr3_aa: CASSTFDRGLNQPQHF; cdr3_nt: TGTGCCAGTAGTACCTTTGACAGGGGTCTAAATCAGCCCCAGCATTTT; d_call: TRBD1; cdr3_length: 16; clone_size: .; v_call: TRBV19; j_call: TRBJ1-5
cdr3_aa: CASSRTGGLVEQFF; cdr3_nt: TGCGCCAGCAGCAGGACAGGGGGCTTAGTTGAGCAGTTCTTC; d_call: TRBD1; cdr3_length: 14; clone_size: .; v_call: TRBV5-1; j_call: TRBJ2-1
cdr3_aa: CASSVAIRAAEAFF; cdr3_nt: TGTGCCAGCTCCGTCGCCATCAGGGCAGCTGAAGCTTTCTTT; d_call: .; cdr3_length: 14; clone_size: .; v_call: TRBV18; j_call: TRBJ1-1
cdr3_aa: CSAGLTGGNTEAFF; cdr3_nt: TGCAGCGCCGGACTTACAGGGGGAAACACTGAAGCTTTCTTT; d_call: TRBD1; cdr3_length: 14; clone_size: few; v_call: TRBV29-1; j_call: TRBJ1-1
cdr3_aa: CASSVGPTGAYGYTF; cdr3_nt: TGTGCCAGCAGCGTAGGCCCTACGGGGGCCTATGGCTACACCTTC; d_call: .; cdr3_length: 15; clone_size: .; v_call: TRBV9; j_call: TRBJ1-2
cdr3_aa: CASSSPRGQGTTSTDTQYF; cdr3_nt: TGTGCCAGCAGTTCCCCTCGGGGACAGGGTACGACTAGCACAGATACGCAGTATTTT; d_call: TRBD1; cdr3_length: 19; clone_size: .; v_call: TRBV28; j_call: TRBJ2-3
cdr3_aa: CASSLGGIFNYEQYF; cdr3_nt: TGTGCCAGCAGCTTGGGTGGGATTTTTAACTACGAGCAGTACTTC; d_call: .; cdr3_length: 15; clone_size: .; v_call: TRBV5-6; j_call: TRBJ2-7
cdr3_aa: CASSFAGSYNEQFF; cdr3_nt: TGTGCCAGCAGCTTCGCGGGTTCCTACAATGAGCAGTTCTTC; d_call: .; cdr3_length: 14; clone_size: .; v_call: TRBV7-3; j_call: TRBJ2-1
cdr3_aa: CASSLLLTSGFLGELFF; cdr3_nt: TGTGCCAGCAGCTTATTGTTGACTAGCGGGTTTCTGGGGGAGCTGTTTTTT; d_call: TRBD2; cdr3_length: 17; clone_size: .; v_call: TRBV7-8; j_call: TRBJ2-2